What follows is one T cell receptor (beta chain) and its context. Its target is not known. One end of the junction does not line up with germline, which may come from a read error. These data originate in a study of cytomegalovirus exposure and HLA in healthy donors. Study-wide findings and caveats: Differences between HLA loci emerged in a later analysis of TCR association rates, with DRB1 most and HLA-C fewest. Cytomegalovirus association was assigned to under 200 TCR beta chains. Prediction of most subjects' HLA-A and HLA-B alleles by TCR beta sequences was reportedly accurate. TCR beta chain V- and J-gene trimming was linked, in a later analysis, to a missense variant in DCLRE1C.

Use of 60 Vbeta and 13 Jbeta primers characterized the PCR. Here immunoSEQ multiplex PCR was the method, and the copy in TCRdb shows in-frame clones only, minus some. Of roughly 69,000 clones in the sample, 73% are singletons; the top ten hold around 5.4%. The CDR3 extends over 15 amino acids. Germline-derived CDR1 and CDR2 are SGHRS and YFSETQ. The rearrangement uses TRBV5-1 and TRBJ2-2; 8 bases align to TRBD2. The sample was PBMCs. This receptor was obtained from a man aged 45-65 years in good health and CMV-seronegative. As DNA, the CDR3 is TGCGCAAGCACGGGCGGGGGGAAGAACACCGGGGAGCTGTTTTTT. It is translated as CASTGGGKNTGELFF.